The following is a TCR beta chain sequence with its context. The V segment lost 4 bases and the J segment 2 bases; nucleotides outside the gene matches: 10. CDR1 is SGHRS, CDR2 YFSETQ, per germline. This CDR3 comprises 16 residues. Assay used: immunoSEQ multiplex PCR; TCRdb lists only in-frame clones, some missing. The sample has approximately 62,000 clones; approximately 93% are singletons. These data belong to a study of T cell changes during pregnancy in multiple sclerosis. Here the sequenced sample was CD8+ T cells from peripheral blood mononuclear cells, taken in the second trimester of pregnancy. This receptor was taken from a female donor with multiple sclerosis, enrolled in a pregnancy study. The chain couples TRBV5-1 to TRBJ2-7; 9 nucleotides line up with TRBD1. The CDR3 region is CASSPTDRGLTYEQYF. The CDR3 DNA sequence: TGCGCCAGCAGCCCAACGGACAGGGGATTAACCTACGAGCAGTACTTC.